The entry below describes one T cell receptor beta chain. The antigen remains unidentified. It was with random hexamers that 0.5 to 1 ug RNA was reverse transcribed. TCRdb itself ran the immunoSEQ multiplex PCR reads through MiXCR, one entry per CDR3 protein. The data show 300,000 or so distinct CDR3 sequences, 92% seen once. This entry belongs to a study of CD8 T cells in Susac syndrome. Study-wide points: The number of individuals included in the study's TCR sequencing and HLA analysis was acknowledged as relatively small.

Sequencing of TCR beta covered CD8+ and CD4+ T cells obtained from blood. Negative isolation yielded the CD8+ and CD4+ T cells, while FACS enriched the TEMRA cells. The CDR3 totals 11 residues. The germline gives CDR1 MNHEY, CDR2 SVGAGI. This chain connects TRBV6-5 to TRBJ2-7; 7 bases map to TRBD1. The sequenced sample was CD4+ T cells from PBMCs. The sequence came from a human donor with multiple sclerosis. CDR3 sequence: CATNRGYEQYF. As DNA, the CDR3 is TGTGCAACGAACAGGGGCTACGAGCAGTACTTC.